Sequencing of this T cell receptor (beta chain) was carried out in a study of blood T cell repertoires in COVID-19. Study background: Both acute and convalescent COVID-19 samples were obtained from the United States, Italy and Spain. Sample material is recorded as cDNA or gDNA derived from T cells, B-cell-depleted T cells, or PBMCs.

The CDR3 totals 15 residues. Germline CDR1 MNHEY, CDR2 SVGAGI. The V end lost 6 bases, the J end lost 4 bases, and 16 bases lay between the germline ends. Authors' processing steps: It was from reference gene primer amplification that nucleated cell counts were estimated. Repertoires were generated with immunoSEQ multiplex PCR, while TCRdb's copy carries only in-frame clones and drops some. That table is the source of V, J and clone size, and D and trimming were worked out from the DNA. In the table there are around 39,000 clones, 90% of which are singletons. The TCR was taken from a man aged 70 or older with acute or convalescent COVID-19. The chain has TRBV6-5 and TRBJ1-3; tentative D call: TRBD1 (5 bases). Source material: peripheral blood. Written as DNA, the CDR3 is TGTGCCAGCAGAGCATTTACAGGTTCCGGAAACACCATATATTTT. Translated: CASRAFTGSGNTIYF.